This is a list of T cell receptor beta chains from one sample in a study of blood T cell repertoires in COVID-19. Sequenced by immunoSEQ multiplex PCR; TCRdb stores in-frame clones only, minus some. The data contain 250,000 to 400,000 clones, roughly 90% of them seen just once; the ten biggest clones take up approximately 5.2%. The specimen sequenced was PBMCs or T cells enriched from blood (not recorded which). The receptors come from a man aged 60-69 years who had recovered from COVID-19. The CDR3 runs from the conserved cysteine through the conserved F or W. D genes are given only for firm matches. Some rows mark clone size as missing; the rest say once, few, many or name a class of expanded clone.

J: TRBJ2-1; D: TRBD2; size: .; V: TRBV28; DNA: TGTGCCAGCAGTTTGCCCCTAGCGGGGGAGAGTGCGCAGTTCTTC; CDR3: CASSLPLAGESAQFF
J: TRBJ1-4; D: .; size: .; V: TRBV28; DNA: TGTGCCAGCAGTTTTAGCCCAAGGAAAAAACTGTTTTTT; CDR3: CASSFSPRKKLFF
J: TRBJ2-3; D: TRBD2; size: .; V: TRBV30; DNA: TGTGCCTGGACCCCGGGACTAGCGGGAGCAGATACGCAGTATTTT; CDR3: CAWTPGLAGADTQYF
J: TRBJ2-7; D: TRBD2; size: .; V: TRBV4-2; DNA: TGTGCCAGCAGCCAAGAGATCGAACTAGCGGGGGGTTACGAGCAGTACTTC; CDR3: CASSQEIELAGGYEQYF
J: TRBJ2-4; D: .; size: .; V: TRBV5-5; DNA: TGTGCCAGCAGCTTGGGCTCGCAGGTAGGGAGTGTGGAGTACTTC; CDR3: CASSLGSQVGSVEYF
J: TRBJ2-1; D: .; size: .; V: TRBV5-1; DNA: TGCGCCAGCAGCTTGTCCCAGAATGAGCAGTTCTTC; CDR3: CASSLSQNEQFF
J: TRBJ1-4; D: .; size: .; V: TRBV6-6; DNA: TGTGCCAGCAGCCGCCGAGAGCTCCTTGAAAAACTGTTTTTT; CDR3: CASSRRELLEKLFF
J: TRBJ2-1; D: TRBD2; size: .; V: TRBV28; DNA: TGTGCCAGCAGTTTGGGGGGGACTGGGTACAATGAGCAGTTCTTC; CDR3: CASSLGGTGYNEQFF
J: TRBJ2-7; D: .; size: .; V: TRBV5-4; DNA: TGTGCCAGCAGCTTGAATAGCTACGAGCAGTACTTC; CDR3: CASSLNSYEQYF
J: TRBJ1-1; D: TRBD1; size: .; V: TRBV7-3; DNA: TGTGCCAGCGGGCAGGGGGGTACCACTGAAGCTTTCTTT; CDR3: CASGQGGTTEAFF
J: TRBJ1-5; D: .; size: few; V: TRBV20-1; DNA: TGCAGTGCTAGTGTACACGGGAGCAATCAGCCCCAGCATTTT; CDR3: CSASVHGSNQPQHF
J: TRBJ2-6; D: .; size: .; V: TRBV6-1; DNA: TGTGCCAGCAGTGAACTCCAACAGGCAAATTCCAACGTCCTGACTTTC; CDR3: CASSELQQANSNVLTF
J: TRBJ2-7; D: TRBD2; size: .; V: TRBV6-5; DNA: TGTGCCAGCAGGATGGGCAGCGGGAGGTTCTACGAGCAGTACTTC; CDR3: CASRMGSGRFYEQYF
J: TRBJ1-2; D: TRBD1; size: .; V: TRBV6-5; DNA: TGTGCCAGCAGACGACAGGGAGGCTACACCTTC; CDR3: CASRRQGGYTF
J: TRBJ1-2; D: .; size: few; V: TRBV12-3/TRBV12-4; DNA: TGTGCCAGCAAGGAGTACTATGGCTACACCTTC; CDR3: CASKEYYGYTF
J: TRBJ2-1; D: .; size: .; V: TRBV7-8; DNA: TGTGCCAGCAGCTTAGCTCAGGGAGGTTGGGGATACAATGAGCAGTTCTTC; CDR3: CASSLAQGGWGYNEQFF
J: TRBJ1-2; D: .; size: .; V: TRBV7-9; DNA: TGTGCCAGCAGCTTGGGTAGCGATACCCCCTATGGCTACACCTTC; CDR3: CASSLGSDTPYGYTF
J: TRBJ1-2; D: .; size: .; V: TRBV18; DNA: TGTGCCAGCTCACCACCGGCAGGGGACAACTATGGCTACACCTTC; CDR3: CASSPPAGDNYGYTF
J: TRBJ2-1; D: TRBD1; size: once; V: TRBV5-5; DNA: TGTGCCAGCAGCCCAAGCGCGGGACAGGGGTTCGTTAATGAGCAGTTCTTC; CDR3: CASSPSAGQGFVNEQFF
J: TRBJ2-5; D: .; size: .; V: TRBV3-1/TRBV3-2; DNA: TGTGCCAGCAGCCAAGATTTTATAGAGACCCAGTACTTC; CDR3: CASSQDFIETQYF
J: TRBJ1-2; D: .; size: .; V: TRBV6-5; DNA: TGTGCCAGCAGTTACTCAACCGAGAATACCTATGGCTACACCTTC; CDR3: CASSYSTENTYGYTF
J: TRBJ1-2; D: .; size: .; V: TRBV5-1; DNA: TGCGCCAGCAGCCTCGCCGGTATTGCGGGATATGGCTACACCTTC; CDR3: CASSLAGIAGYGYTF
J: TRBJ1-6; D: TRBD1; size: .; V: TRBV20-1; DNA: TGCAGTGCTAGTCCCGGACAGGGTAATAATTCACCCCTCCACTTT; CDR3: CSASPGQGNNSPLHF
J: TRBJ2-7; D: .; size: once; V: TRBV27; DNA: TGTGCCAGCAGTTTTCGGTTTAGTTCCTACGAGCAGTACTTC; CDR3: CASSFRFSSYEQYF
J: TRBJ2-7; D: .; size: .; V: TRBV4-1; DNA: TGCGCCAGCAGCCAGCGGTTTAGCTACGAGCAGTACTTC; CDR3: CASSQRFSYEQYF